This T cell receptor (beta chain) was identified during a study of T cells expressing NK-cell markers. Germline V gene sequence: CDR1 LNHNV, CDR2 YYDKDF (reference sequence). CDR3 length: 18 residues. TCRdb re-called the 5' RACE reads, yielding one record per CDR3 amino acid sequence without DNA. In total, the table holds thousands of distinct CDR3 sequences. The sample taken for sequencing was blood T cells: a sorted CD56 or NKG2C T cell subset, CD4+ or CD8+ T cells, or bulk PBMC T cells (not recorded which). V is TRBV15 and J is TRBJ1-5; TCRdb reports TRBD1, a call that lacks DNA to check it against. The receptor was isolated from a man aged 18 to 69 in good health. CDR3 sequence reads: CATSRVLDSDYSNQPQHF.